The source of this TCR beta chain is a study of T cell repertoires in MIS-A myocarditis. V was cut by 6 bases and J by 2 bases, with 17 bases left in between. The CDR3 has 16 amino acids. Germline V gene data show CDR1 as MDHEN and CDR2 as SYDVKM. Only in-frame clones appear in the TCRdb table, and some are missing; sequencing was by immunoSEQ multiplex PCR. The sample has some 10,000 clones, roughly 90% seen once. By sample fraction, this clone is medium-sized. Sequencing was carried out using thoracic lymph node tissue obtained at autopsy. V usage is TRBV28 and J usage is TRBJ2-1; the D gene is possibly TRBD2 (6 bases). The receptor was derived from a man younger than 30 with fulminant myocarditis from multisystem inflammatory syndrome in adults (MIS-A) after COVID-19. CDR3 sequence (DNA): TGTGCCAGCAGCCCGTCGGGGGACTTCACCTACAATGAGCAGTTCTTC. Translated, it gives CASSPSGDFTYNEQFF.